Sequencing of this T cell receptor (beta chain) was carried out in a study of T cell responses to AZD1222 COVID-19 vaccine. Study-level points and caveats: Recipients of two AZD1222 doses showed rising Spike-specific TCR breadth and depth. The sample set comprised mostly white British donors with more females, and clonal diversity was possibly underestimated.

Germline loops: CDR1 SGHTA, CDR2 FQGNSA. The V end lost 5 bases, the J end lost 7 bases, and 20 bases lay between the germline ends. CDR3 length equals 15 residues. Only in-frame clones appear in the TCRdb table, and some are missing; sequencing was by immunoSEQ multiplex PCR. The table records around 210,000 clones, roughly 94% of them present only once. About this clone itself: Antigen: not known.

The V call is TRBV7-2, the J call TRBJ1-2; possible D gene TRBD1, 5 bases. The material sequenced was peripheral blood, taken 28 days after the second dose of the MenACWY control vaccine. This receptor was identified in an adult who received the MenACWY meningococcal vaccine as a control. The CDR3 protein is CASSPIPQGTGGYTF. The CDR3 DNA follows: TGTGCCAGCAGCCCCATCCCGCAGGGAACGGGTGGCTACACCTTC.